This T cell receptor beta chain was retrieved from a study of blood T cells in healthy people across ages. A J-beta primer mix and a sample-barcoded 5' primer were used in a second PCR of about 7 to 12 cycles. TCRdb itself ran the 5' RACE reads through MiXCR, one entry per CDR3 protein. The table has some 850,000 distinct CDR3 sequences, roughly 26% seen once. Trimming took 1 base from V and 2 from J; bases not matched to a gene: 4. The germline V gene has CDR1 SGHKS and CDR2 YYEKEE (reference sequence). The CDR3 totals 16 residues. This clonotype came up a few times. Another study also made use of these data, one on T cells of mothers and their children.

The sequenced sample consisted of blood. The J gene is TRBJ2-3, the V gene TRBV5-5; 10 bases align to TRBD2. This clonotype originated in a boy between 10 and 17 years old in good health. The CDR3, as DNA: TGTGCCAGCAGCTTGACAGCGGGGGGGATCACAGATACGCAGTATTTT. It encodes CASSLTAGGITDTQYF.